Below, 9 T cell receptor beta chains from the same sample are listed, as sequenced in a study of technical replicates of blood from several donors. TCRdb keeps only in-frame clones here, not all; method: immunoSEQ multiplex PCR. The repertoire includes about 66,000 clones, 85% to 90% of them detected once, and approximately 4.4% sits in the top ten. Sequenced sample: PBMCs. Source of these receptors: a human donor in good health. Some clones in this sample may be carry-over from other donors' samples.

The chain uses TRBV7-8 and TRBJ2-5, with a tentative D call TRBD1 (9 bases). This CDR3 has 14 amino acids. Germline CDR1 SGHVS, CDR2 FQNEAQ. The V and J ends lost 6 bases and 5 bases respectively, with 16 bases between them. The CDR3 loop reads CASSSGTGKETQYF. CDR3 in DNA: TGTGCCAGCAGTAGCGGGACAGGGAAGGAGACCCAGTACTTC.

DNA of the CDR3: TGTGCCAGCAGCTTAGTTCCGGGAGGGTCCTACAATGAGCAGTTCTTC. It is translated as CASSLVPGGSYNEQFF. The chain links TRBV13 to TRBJ2-1; 8 bases align to TRBD2. This CDR3 contains 16 residues. Germline CDR1 reads PRHDT; CDR2 reads FYEKMQ (reference sequence). Germline trimming cut 1 base from V and 1 base from J; bases unmatched to any gene: 3.

The V and J genes are TRBV7-2 and TRBJ2-7; a weak D match, TRBD1 (6 bases). Trimming removed 6 bases at V and 2 bases at J, with 17 bases between. Germline V lookup: CDR1 SGHTA, CDR2 FQGNSA. The CDR3 sequence is 15 residues long. CDR3 region: CASSSAQGSPYEQYF. The DNA of the CDR3 is TGTGCCAGCAGTTCGGCACAGGGAAGCCCCTACGAGCAGTACTTC.

The chain combines TRBV14 with TRBJ2-7, with D maybe TRBD2 (5 bases). CDR3 length: 13 residues. Germline V gene sequence: CDR1 SGHDN, CDR2 FVKESK. V gave up 1 base and J gave up 7 bases, with 11 bases separating them. The CDR3 here is CASSQVPGSEQYF. CDR3 in DNA: TGTGCCAGCAGCCAAGTTCCGGGATCGGAGCAGTACTTC.

V gene TRBV11-3 combines with J gene TRBJ1-5; 9 bases are a match to TRBD1. V lost 3 bases and J lost 2; bases outside the gene matches: 2. The CDR3 runs to 15 residues. The germline CDR1 and CDR2 sequences are SGHNT and YENEEA. CDR3 sequence (DNA): TGTGCCAGCAGCTTCGGGGACAGGGGCAATCAGCCCCAGCATTTT. Its translation: CASSFGDRGNQPQHF.

The rearrangement uses TRBV4-2 and TRBJ2-3, with 10 bases that match TRBD1. Trimming took 2 bases from V and 4 from J; bases not matched to a gene: 9. Germline-derived CDR1 and CDR2 are LGHNA and YNFKEQ. There are 17 residues in the CDR3. CDR3 sequence reads: CASSQQTGGARADTQYF. The CDR3 nucleotides are TGTGCCAGCAGCCAACAGACAGGGGGCGCAAGGGCAGATACGCAGTATTTT.

The V gene is TRBV5-4, the J gene TRBJ2-3, with a possible D match to TRBD2 (5 bases). V lost 2 bases and J 7 bases, leaving 5 bases between the germline ends. CDR1 is SGHNT, CDR2 YYREEE, per germline (reference sequence). This CDR3 has 11 residues. In DNA, the CDR3 is TGTGCCAGCAGCTTCGGGAATACGCAGTATTTT. Amino acids: CASSFGNTQYF. Full variable domain (missing parts from reference TRBV5-4 and TRBJ2-3): ETGVTQSPTHLIKTRGQQVTLRCSSQSGHNTVSWYQQALGQGPQFIFQYYREEENGRGNFPPRFSGLQFPNYSSELNVNALELDDSALYLCASSFGNTQYFGPGTRLTVL.

V gene TRBV7-2 combines with J gene TRBJ1-2; possible D gene TRBD1, 6 bases. Germline V gives CDR1 SGHTA, CDR2 FQGNSA. This CDR3 is 15 amino acids long. V was pared by 5 bases and J by 8 bases, with 21 bases between. Written as DNA, the CDR3 is TGTGCCAGCAGCGGGGGGGCCGGGAAAATTGCAGGCTACACCTTC. Amino acid sequence: CASSGGAGKIAGYTF. The full variable domain, completed using reference TRBV7-2 and TRBJ1-2, is GAGVSQSPSNKVTEKGKDVELRCDPISGHTALYWYRQSLGQGLEFLIYFQGNSAPDKSGLPSDRFSAERTGGSVSTLTIQRTQQEDSAVYLCASSGGAGKIAGYTFGSGTRLTVV.

The chain recombines TRBV30 with TRBJ1-2; possibly TRBD1 for D (6 bases). The CDR3 contains 14 residues. V was clipped by 6 bases and J by 5 bases, with 19 bases between them. Per germline, CDR1 GTSNPN and CDR2 SVGIG (reference sequence). Here the CDR3 reads CACTRGARRYGYTF. The CDR3 nucleotides are TGTGCCTGCACCCGGGGGGCGCGTCGTTATGGCTACACCTTC.